This is a list of T cell receptor beta chains from one sample in a study of cytomegalovirus exposure and HLA in healthy donors. Measured with immunoSEQ multiplex PCR; TCRdb has only the in-frame clones, and not every one. The data contain roughly 200,000 clones, approximately 83% of them singletons. The specimen was PBMCs. The origin of the receptors is a boy aged 2 to 10 in good health and CMV-seronegative. Both conserved end residues are part of each CDR3. D genes are given only for firm matches. Expanded clones are given a class, and other clones once, few, many or no size at all.

d_gene,abundance,v_gene,j_gene,CDR3aa,CDR3nt
TRBD2,NA,TRBV4-1,TRBJ2-7,CASSQGLAGGCEQYF,TGCGCCAGCAGCCAAGGACTAGCGGGAGGGTGCGAGCAGTACTTC
NA,NA,TRBV11-2,TRBJ1-1,CASSFGSAEAFF,TGTGCCAGCAGCTTCGGTAGCGCTGAAGCTTTCTTT
TRBD1,once,TRBV6-1,TRBJ1-6,CASSDDRGRNSPLHF,TGTGCCAGCAGTGATGACAGGGGGCGGAATTCACCCCTCCACTTT
NA,NA,TRBV30,TRBJ1-1,CAWTSWGVSTEAFF,TGTGCCTGGACCTCATGGGGGGTTAGCACTGAAGCTTTCTTT
NA,NA,TRBV6-5,TRBJ1-6,CASSTGSYNSPLHF,TGTGCCAGCAGTACGGGATCTTATAATTCACCCCTCCACTTT
TRBD1,NA,TRBV10-1,TRBJ1-3,CASSPGQAPGNTIYF,TGCGCCAGCAGCCCGGGACAGGCTCCCGGAAACACCATATATTTT
NA,few,TRBV21-1,TRBJ1-1,CASSKSNALPTGEDTEAFF,TGTGCCAGCAGCAAAAGCAATGCTCTACCGACAGGGGAGGACACTGAAGCTTTCTTT
NA,NA,TRBV5-4,TRBJ1-2,CASSRDAENNYGYTF,TGTGCCAGCAGCCGCGATGCGGAAAATAACTATGGCTACACCTTC
TRBD1,few,TRBV6-1,TRBJ2-7,CASSAGQSYEQYF,TGTGCCAGCAGTGCGGGACAGTCCTACGAGCAGTACTTC
NA,NA,TRBV7-9,TRBJ1-2,CASSPGRGGIYGYTF,TGTGCCAGCAGCCCAGGAAGGGGAGGGATCTATGGCTACACCTTC
NA,NA,TRBV5-4,TRBJ1-1,CASSPPGERNTEAFF,TGTGCCAGCAGCCCGCCGGGAGAAAGGAACACTGAAGCTTTCTTT
TRBD1,NA,TRBV19,TRBJ1-2,CASSTLQGRSNYGYTF,TGTGCCAGTAGTACGCTACAGGGGCGCTCTAACTATGGCTACACCTTC
TRBD1,NA,TRBV4-1,TRBJ2-5,CASSHASGQRRETQYF,TGCGCCAGCAGCCATGCTTCGGGACAGCGCCGAGAGACCCAGTACTTC
NA,NA,TRBV9,TRBJ2-1,CASSVASGMGEQFF,TGTGCCAGCAGCGTAGCTTCCGGGATGGGTGAGCAGTTCTTC
TRBD1,NA,TRBV29-1,TRBJ2-2,CSVEDRGNTGELFF,TGCAGCGTGGAGGACAGGGGGAACACCGGGGAGCTGTTTTTT
TRBD2,once,TRBV10-3,TRBJ2-1,CAIGAPTSEISSYNEQFF,TGTGCCATCGGTGCACCTACTAGCGAGATCAGCTCCTACAATGAGCAGTTCTTC
TRBD1,NA,TRBV2,TRBJ1-1,CASITGTARNTEAFF,TGTGCCAGCATCACTGGGACAGCCCGGAACACTGAAGCTTTCTTT
TRBD1,NA,TRBV25-1,TRBJ1-2,CASSEIGQGDYGYTF,TGTGCCAGCAGTGAAATTGGGCAGGGGGACTATGGCTACACCTTC
NA,NA,TRBV11-1,TRBJ2-1,CASSLPGQAEQFF,TGTGCCAGCAGCTTACCAGGGCAGGCTGAGCAGTTCTTC
NA,NA,TRBV6-4,TRBJ2-2,CASSETSPGELFF,TGTGCCAGCAGTGAAACTTCGCCTGGGGAGCTGTTTTTT
NA,NA,TRBV5-5,TRBJ1-2,CAMGAMYYGYTF,TGTGCCATGGGCGCCATGTACTATGGCTACACCTTC
NA,few,TRBV6-5,TRBJ1-5,CASRQRVGGQPQHF,TGTGCCAGCAGACAAAGGGTAGGAGGTCAGCCCCAGCATTTT
TRBD1,NA,TRBV10-3,TRBJ2-1,CATGNPRDEQFF,TGTGCGACAGGGAACCCTCGGGATGAGCAGTTCTTC
TRBD1,NA,TRBV19,TRBJ2-7,CASSTGQGYGYEQYF,TGTGCCAGTAGTACAGGACAGGGGTACGGTTACGAGCAGTACTTC
TRBD1,NA,TRBV11-2,TRBJ1-4,CASSKGATGVGEKLFF,TGTGCCAGCAGTAAAGGGGCAACAGGGGTAGGCGAAAAACTGTTTTTT
NA,NA,TRBV5-1,TRBJ2-7,CASSYLGAGEPYNPLYEQYF,TGCGCCAGCAGCTATTTGGGGGCGGGAGAGCCTTATAACCCTCTCTACGAGCAGTACTTC
TRBD1,NA,TRBV7-9,TRBJ2-7,CASSLDRHHEQYF,TGTGCCAGCAGCCTGGACAGGCACCACGAGCAGTACTTC
NA,NA,TRBV9,TRBJ1-1,CASSAAGRTEAFF,TGTGCCAGCAGCGCTGCAGGGCGTACTGAAGCTTTCTTT
NA,NA,TRBV27,TRBJ2-7,CASSLSFVADYYEQYF,TGTGCCAGCAGTTTATCTTTCGTGGCAGATTACTACGAGCAGTACTTC
NA,NA,TRBV9,TRBJ2-7,CASSVADTAYEQYF,TGTGCCAGCAGCGTAGCCGACACTGCCTACGAGCAGTACTTC
NA,NA,TRBV11-1,TRBJ1-4,CASSTALTMTGDNEKLFF,TGTGCCAGCAGCACGGCGCTCACCATGACAGGAGATAATGAAAAACTGTTTTTT
NA,NA,TRBV27,TRBJ2-1,CASSLSGSNEQFF,TGTGCCAGCAGTTTGTCGGGGAGTAATGAGCAGTTCTTC
NA,once,TRBV30,TRBJ2-7,CAWSDGEGYEQYF,TGTGCCTGGAGCGATGGAGAGGGCTACGAGCAGTACTTC
NA,NA,TRBV27,TRBJ1-2,CASSPGGGFYGYTF,TGTGCCAGTTCTCCAGGTGGGGGGTTCTATGGCTACACCTTC
TRBD2,NA,TRBV12-5,TRBJ2-5,CASGLGATGGQETQYF,TGTGCTAGTGGTTTGGGGGCCACGGGGGGGCAAGAGACCCAGTACTTC
TRBD1,NA,TRBV19,TRBJ1-2,CASTPGTGSYGYTF,TGTGCCAGTACCCCAGGGACAGGGTCGTATGGCTACACCTTC
NA,NA,TRBV11-2,TRBJ1-1,CASSLRLNTEAFF,TGTGCCAGCAGCTTGCGTTTGAACACTGAAGCTTTCTTT
NA,NA,TRBV9,TRBJ1-2,CASSAASPLSSYGYTF,TGTGCCAGCAGCGCCGCCTCACCGCTATCGAGCTATGGCTACACCTTC
NA,NA,TRBV11-2,TRBJ2-2,CASSLFDSTNTGELFF,TGTGCCAGCAGCTTATTTGATTCTACTAACACCGGGGAGCTGTTTTTT
NA,NA,TRBV27,TRBJ2-6,CASSQETGANVLTF,TGTGCCAGCAGCCAAGAGACTGGGGCCAACGTCCTGACTTTC
NA,few,TRBV30,TRBJ1-1,CAWTVGGAEAFF,TGTGCCTGGACCGTTGGGGGGGCTGAAGCTTTCTTT
NA,NA,TRBV11-2,TRBJ2-7,CASSPYRISYEQYF,TGTGCCAGCAGCCCGTACAGGATCTCCTACGAGCAGTACTTC
NA,NA,TRBV30,TRBJ2-1,CACPGSKSYNEQFF,TGTGCCTGCCCGGGATCCAAGAGTTACAATGAGCAGTTCTTC